This passage covers 9 T cell receptor beta chains from one sample sequenced in a study of spatial heterogeneity in lung cancer. Study-wide results and caveats: Tumor mutation count correlated with how many alpha and beta TCRs expanded intratumorally.

Stated time point: sample taken at primary tumor resection. The antigens of these receptors remain unknown. TCRdb analysed the 5' RACE reads with MiXCR anew, one entry per CDR3 protein. The sample contains some 23,000 distinct CDR3 sequences, 5% to 7% of which appear only once. Specimen: lung tumor tissue, collected at surgery. The receptors originated from a male donor with early-stage non-small cell lung cancer.

This clonotype was observed many times. V and J are TRBV6-5 and TRBJ2-2; D not certain. This CDR3 is built from 15 residues. Trimming pared 2 bases from V and 4 bases from J, leaving 11 bases between. Germline assignment: CDR1 MNHEY and CDR2 SVGAGI. CDR3 protein: CASSYAVGGTGELFF. CDR3 sequence (DNA): TGTGCCAGCAGTTACGCAGTGGGCGGCACCGGGGAGCTGTTTTTT.

By its share, this clonotype is medium-sized. The chain carries TRBV7-9 and TRBJ2-3; D is undetermined. Germline CDR1 reads SEHNR; CDR2 reads FQNEAQ (reference sequence). The V and J ends lost 3 bases and 5 bases respectively, with 18 bases between them. The CDR3 is 16 amino acids. CDR3 residues: CASSFSTGSYRDTQYF. The CDR3, as DNA: TGTGCCAGCAGCTTCTCGACTGGATCTTACCGAGATACGCAGTATTTT. Looking up the rest from reference TRBV7-9 and TRBJ2-3 gives the full variable domain: DTGVSQNPRHKITKRGQNVTFRCDPISEHNRLYWYRQTLGQGPEFLTYFQNEAQLEKSRLLSDRFSAERPKGSFSTLEIQRTEQGDSAMYLCASSFSTGSYRDTQYFGPGTRLTVL.

This clonotype was detected many times. The rearrangement uses TRBV5-1 and TRBJ1-1; D gene ambiguous. The CDR3 sequence is 14 residues long. The germline V gene has CDR1 SGHRS and CDR2 YFSETQ. V was clipped by 1 base and J by 4 bases, with 11 bases between them. The DNA of the CDR3 is TGCGCCAGCAGCTTGCGATTCGACGGCACTGAAGCTTTCTTT. Translation: CASSLRFDGTEAFF.

This rearrangement joins TRBV14 to TRBJ2-1, with no clear D. This CDR3 spans 12 amino acids. V lost 3 bases, J lost 12 bases, and 12 bases lay in between. CDR1 is SGHDN, CDR2 FVKESK, per germline. The CDR3 DNA sequence: TGTGCCAGCAGCCAGGGGTCTAGAGGGCAGTTCTTC. Translated, it gives CASSQGSRGQFF.

There are many counts of this clonotype. The chain uses TRBV27 and TRBJ2-1; 7 positions match TRBD1. This CDR3 region has 14 residues. The germline V gene encodes CDR1 MNHEY and CDR2 SMNVEV (reference sequence). With 5 bases clipped from V and 1 base from J, the junction kept 2 bases outside the gene matches. CDR3 DNA: TGTGCCAGCAGTCGGGACAGTTCCTACAATGAGCAGTTCTTC. Translating gives CASSRDSSYNEQFF.

This clonotype was counted ten times or more. The chain joins TRBV20-1 to TRBJ2-1; D remains unclear. Trimming took 5 bases from V and 0 from J, leaving 11 bases between them. This CDR3 is 14 amino acids long. The V gene's germline CDR1 is DFQATT and CDR2 SNEGSKA (reference sequence). CDR3 in amino acids: CSALPESSYNEQFF. The CDR3 DNA reads TGCAGTGCTTTACCAGAGAGCTCCTACAATGAGCAGTTCTTC.

This clonotype was detected ten times or more. The chain links TRBV14 to TRBJ2-5, with D possibly being TRBD1 or TRBD2 (7 bases each). This CDR3 is 18 amino acids long. In germline, CDR1 is SGHDN, CDR2 FVKESK. Trimming took off 5 bases at V and 0 bases at J, with 22 bases between the two ends. The CDR3 is CASSALTGAGVYQETQYF. CDR3 in DNA: TGTGCCAGCAGCGCTCTAACAGGGGCGGGGGTGTACCAAGAGACCCAGTACTTC.

The table lists this clonotype with many counts. The chain carries TRBV7-9 and TRBJ2-1; no clear D. CDR3 size: 13 residues. The germline CDR1 and CDR2 sequences are SEHNR and FQNEAQ (reference sequence). Trimming pared 5 bases from V and 12 bases from J, leaving 17 bases between. For the CDR3, the DNA is TGTGCCAGCAGCGCCCCCCTTTCTCATGGGCAGTTCTTC. Protein sequence: CASSAPLSHGQFF.

Many counts were recorded for this clonotype. V and J are TRBV6-2 or TRBV6-3 and TRBJ2-2; 7 bases are a match to TRBD2. The ends lost 1 base at V and 6 bases at J; junction bases unmatched: 2. The CDR3 runs 14 residues. Germline V gives CDR1 MNHEY, CDR2 SVGEGT. CDR3 sequence reads: CASSYWDYSGELFF. Here the CDR3 DNA reads TGTGCCAGCAGTTACTGGGACTATTCCGGGGAGCTGTTTTTT.